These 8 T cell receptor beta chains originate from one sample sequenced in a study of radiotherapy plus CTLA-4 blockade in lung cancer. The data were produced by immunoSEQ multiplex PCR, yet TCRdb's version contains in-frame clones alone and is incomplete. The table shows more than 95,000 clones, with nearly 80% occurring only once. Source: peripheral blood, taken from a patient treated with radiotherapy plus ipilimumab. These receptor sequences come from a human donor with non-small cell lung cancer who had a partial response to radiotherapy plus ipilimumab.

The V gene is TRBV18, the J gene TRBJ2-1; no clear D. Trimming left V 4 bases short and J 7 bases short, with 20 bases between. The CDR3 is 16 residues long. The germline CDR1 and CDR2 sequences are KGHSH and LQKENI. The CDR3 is CASSLLTRSPRNEQFF. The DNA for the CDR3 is TGTGCCAGCTCACTACTGACAAGGTCGCCTCGGAATGAGCAGTTCTTC.

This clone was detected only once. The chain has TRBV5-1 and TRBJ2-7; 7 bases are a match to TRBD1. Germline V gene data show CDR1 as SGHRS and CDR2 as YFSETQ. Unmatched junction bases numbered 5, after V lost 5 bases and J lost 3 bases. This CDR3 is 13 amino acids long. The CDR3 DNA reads TGCGCCAGCAGGAGACAGGGTGGCTACGAGCAGTACTTC. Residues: CASRRQGGYEQYF.

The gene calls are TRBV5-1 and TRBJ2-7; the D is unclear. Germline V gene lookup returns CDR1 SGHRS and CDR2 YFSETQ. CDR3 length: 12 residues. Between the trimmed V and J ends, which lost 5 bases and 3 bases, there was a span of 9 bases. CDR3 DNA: TGCGCCAGCAGGGCGAGCGACTACGAGCAGTACTTC. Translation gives CASRASDYEQYF.

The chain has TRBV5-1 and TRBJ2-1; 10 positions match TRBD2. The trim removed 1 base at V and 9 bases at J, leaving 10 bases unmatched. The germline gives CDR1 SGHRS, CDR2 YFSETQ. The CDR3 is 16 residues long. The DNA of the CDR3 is TGCGCCAGCAGCTTGCGATTCGTAGCGGGAGGCACTGAGCAGTTCTTC. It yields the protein CASSLRFVAGGTEQFF.

This CDR3 is CASTRGTSGRRAYNEQFF. CDR3 sequence (DNA): TGTGCCAGTACAAGGGGGACTAGCGGGAGAAGGGCCTACAATGAGCAGTTCTTC. The V and J genes are TRBV19 and TRBJ2-1; 14 bases are a match to TRBD2. V trimming: 7 bases; J trimming: 2 bases; junction bases outside the gene matches: 10. CDR1 and CDR2 from the germline V gene are LNHDA and SQIVND (reference sequence). This CDR3 spans 18 amino acids. The complete variable domain, with remaining parts taken from reference TRBV19 and TRBJ2-1, reads DGGITQSPKYLFRKEGQNVTLSCEQNLNHDAMYWYRQDPGQGLRLIYYSQIVNDFQKGDIAEGYSVSREKKESFPLTVTSAQKNPTAFYLCASTRGTSGRRAYNEQFFGPGTRLTVL.

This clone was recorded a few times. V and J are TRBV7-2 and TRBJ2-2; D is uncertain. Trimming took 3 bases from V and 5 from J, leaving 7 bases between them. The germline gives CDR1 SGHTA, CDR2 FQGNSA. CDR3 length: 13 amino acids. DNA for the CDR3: TGTGCCAGCAGCTTCTACCGGACCGGGGAGCTGTTTTTT. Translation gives CASSFYRTGELFF.

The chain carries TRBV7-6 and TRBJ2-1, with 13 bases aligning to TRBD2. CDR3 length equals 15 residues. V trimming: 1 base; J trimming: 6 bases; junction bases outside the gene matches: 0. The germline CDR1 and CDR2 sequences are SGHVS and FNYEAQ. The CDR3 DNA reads TGTGCCAGCAGCTTAGGGACTAGCGGGAGCAATGAGCAGTTCTTC. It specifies CASSLGTSGSNEQFF.

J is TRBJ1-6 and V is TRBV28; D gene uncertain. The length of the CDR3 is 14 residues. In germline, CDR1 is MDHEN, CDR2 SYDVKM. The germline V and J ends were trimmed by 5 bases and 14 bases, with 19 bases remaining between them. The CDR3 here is CASSASARRTALHF. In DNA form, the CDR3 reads TGTGCCAGCAGTGCCTCGGCGAGGAGAACGGCCCTCCACTTT.